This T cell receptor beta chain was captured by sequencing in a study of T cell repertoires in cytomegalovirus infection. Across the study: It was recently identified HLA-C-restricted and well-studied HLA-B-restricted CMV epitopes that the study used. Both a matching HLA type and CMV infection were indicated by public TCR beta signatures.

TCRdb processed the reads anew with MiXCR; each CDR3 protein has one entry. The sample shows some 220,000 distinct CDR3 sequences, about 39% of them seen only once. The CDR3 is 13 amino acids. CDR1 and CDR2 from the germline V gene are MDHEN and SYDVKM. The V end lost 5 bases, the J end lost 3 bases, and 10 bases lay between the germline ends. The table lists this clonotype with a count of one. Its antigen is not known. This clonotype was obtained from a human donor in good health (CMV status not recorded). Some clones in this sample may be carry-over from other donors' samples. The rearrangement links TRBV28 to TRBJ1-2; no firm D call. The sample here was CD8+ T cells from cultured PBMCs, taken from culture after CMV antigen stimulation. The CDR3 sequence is CASSPQDHYGYTF. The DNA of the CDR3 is TGTGCCAGCAGTCCCCAGGACCACTATGGCTACACCTTC.